The present entry profiles one T cell receptor beta chain with its context. The germline V gene encodes CDR1 SGHTA and CDR2 FQGNSA. This CDR3 contains 13 residues. V trimming: 7 bases; J trimming: 1 base; junction bases outside the gene matches: 1. The record originates from a study of blood T cell repertoires in COVID-19. Generated by immunoSEQ multiplex PCR, the TCRdb table keeps only in-frame clones and is missing some. In the table there are under 120,000 clones, about 85% of which are singletons. Material: peripheral blood. The chain employs TRBV7-2 and TRBJ1-3; TRBD1 agrees at 7 bases. This receptor was taken from a human donor in a cohort sampled during active COVID-19. CDR3 amino acids: CASIRGSGNTIYF. In DNA form, the CDR3 reads TGTGCCAGCATCAGGGGGTCTGGAAACACCATATATTTT.